This is a list of T cell receptor beta chains from one sample in a study of regulatory T cells in long-lasting Graves disease. Using its own MiXCR run on the multiplex PCR reads, TCRdb lists one record per CDR3 protein. The repertoire holds fewer than 400,000 distinct CDR3 sequences, with 20% as singletons. The sequencing used peripheral blood mononuclear cells (PBMCs), collected when the disease was refractory, from a patient treated with antithyroid drugs. The source of these receptors is a female donor with Graves disease. Both conserved end residues are part of each CDR3. A D gene is named only where the DNA matches it firmly. Some rows have no size entry. The others give once, few or many, or a class for an expanded clone.

clone_size,d_call,v_call,j_call,cdr3_length,cdr3_aa,cdr3_nt
-,-,TRBV15,TRBJ2-2,15,CATSREDPGGGELFF,TGTGCCACCAGCAGAGAGGACCCCGGAGGAGGGGAGCTGTTTTTT
many,TRBD1,TRBV27,TRBJ1-2,16,CASSLRRDRGNDGYTF,TGTGCCAGCAGTTTGAGGCGGGACAGGGGAAACGATGGCTACACCTTC
many,-,TRBV28,TRBJ2-7,12,CASSPNQYEQYF,TGTGCCAGCAGCCCGAATCAGTACGAGCAGTACTTC
many,TRBD1,TRBV27,TRBJ1-4,16,CASSPRDRGGSEKLFF,TGTGCCAGCAGTCCCAGGGACAGGGGCGGCAGTGAAAAACTGTTTTTT
few,TRBD2,TRBV2,TRBJ2-1,18,CASSEAIQAGGFYNEQFF,TGTGCCAGCAGTGAAGCGATCCAGGCGGGAGGCTTCTACAATGAGCAGTTCTTC
many,TRBD2,TRBV7-6,TRBJ2-7,15,CASSLLAGGPDEQYF,TGTGCCAGCAGCCTTCTAGCGGGAGGGCCGGACGAGCAGTACTTC
many,-,TRBV7-2,TRBJ2-7,16,CASSLMTPTYPYEQYF,TGTGCCAGCAGCTTAATGACCCCGACATACCCCTACGAGCAGTACTTC
few,TRBD2,TRBV2,TRBJ2-1,19,CASSVRCLAGVSDYNEQFF,TGTGCCAGCAGTGTGCGCTGCCTAGCGGGAGTGTCAGACTACAATGAGCAGTTCTTC
many,-,TRBV6-1,TRBJ1-1,14,CATSRGTMNTEAFF,TGTGCCACCTCCAGGGGAACCATGAACACTGAAGCTTTCTTT
few,-,TRBV29-1,TRBJ2-5,10,CSANQETQYF,TGCAGCGCCAACCAAGAGACCCAGTACTTC
-,-,TRBV9,TRBJ2-7,15,CASSVASDQTYEQYF,TGTGCCAGCAGCGTAGCCTCGGACCAGACCTACGAGCAGTACTTC
-,TRBD1,TRBV19,TRBJ2-7,16,CASSTISGQGFGEQYF,TGTGCCAGTAGTACTATTTCGGGACAGGGGTTCGGCGAGCAGTACTTC
few,TRBD2,TRBV5-1,TRBJ2-5,16,CASSLEGSGRTETQYF,TGCGCCAGCAGCTTGGAGGGTAGCGGGAGGACAGAGACCCAGTACTTC
-,TRBD1,TRBV6-2/TRBV6-3,TRBJ1-2,14,CASSSGTGDNGYTF,TGTGCCAGCAGCTCCGGGACAGGGGACAATGGCTACACCTTC
-,TRBD2,TRBV28,TRBJ2-3,15,CASSRASGSTDTQYF,TGTGCCAGCAGTCGAGCTAGCGGGAGCACAGATACGCAGTATTTT
-,TRBD1,TRBV25-1,TRBJ2-5,14,CASGHRQGTETQYF,TGTGCCAGCGGCCACCGACAGGGGACGGAGACCCAGTACTTC
-,-,TRBV12-3/TRBV12-4,TRBJ1-6,16,CASRLRSGQSNSPLHF,TGTGCCAGCAGGCTACGCTCAGGACAGAGCAATTCACCCCTCCACTTT
few,TRBD1,TRBV20-1,TRBJ1-2,13,CSAWTGGDYGYTF,TGCAGTGCTTGGACAGGGGGGGACTATGGCTACACCTTC
many,-,TRBV20-1,TRBJ2-2,13,CSARGGMSGELFF,TGCAGTGCTAGGGGCGGCATGAGTGGGGAGCTGTTTTTT
many,TRBD1,TRBV12-3/TRBV12-4,TRBJ1-3,18,CASSDPGQGGSSGNTIYF,TGTGCCAGCAGTGATCCGGGACAGGGGGGATCCTCTGGAAACACCATATATTTT
many,-,TRBV7-3,TRBJ2-7,15,CASSLWADSSYEQYF,TGTGCCAGCAGCTTATGGGCGGATAGCTCCTACGAGCAGTACTTC
-,TRBD2,TRBV12-5,TRBJ2-2,17,CASGLWSASGYTGELFF,TGTGCTAGTGGTTTGTGGAGCGCTAGCGGATACACCGGGGAGCTGTTTTTT
few,TRBD2,TRBV29-1,TRBJ2-7,13,CSAETSEANEQYF,TGCAGCGCCGAGACTAGCGAGGCCAACGAGCAGTACTTC
few,-,TRBV28,TRBJ1-1,11,CASSGSIEAFF,TGTGCCAGCAGTGGGAGCATTGAAGCTTTCTTT
few,TRBD2,TRBV7-6,TRBJ2-5,17,CASSLVAGGRGQETQYF,TGTGCCAGCAGCTTAGTCGCGGGGGGCCGAGGCCAAGAGACCCAGTACTTC
few,-,TRBV11-2,TRBJ1-3,15,CASSLGQNSGNTIYF,TGTGCCAGCAGCTTAGGACAGAACTCTGGAAACACCATATATTTT
many,-,TRBV28,TRBJ1-2,16,CASSLSGGVSSHGYTF,TGTGCCAGCAGTTTATCCGGGGGTGTTTCTAGTCATGGCTACACCTTC
many,TRBD2,TRBV20-1,TRBJ2-5,17,CSARVSNRDYLVETQYF,TGCAGTGCTAGAGTTTCGAACCGGGACTACCTAGTAGAGACCCAGTACTTC
many,TRBD1,TRBV28,TRBJ1-4,15,CASSKNRGRNEKLFF,TGTGCCAGCAGTAAAAACAGGGGCAGGAATGAAAAACTGTTTTTT
-,-,TRBV6-2/TRBV6-3,TRBJ2-7,14,CASSSTGGFREQYF,TGTGCCAGCAGTTCAACCGGAGGTTTCCGGGAGCAGTACTTC
many,-,TRBV7-9,TRBJ2-7,14,CASSLSQGSHEQYF,TGTGCCAGCAGCTTAAGTCAGGGGTCCCACGAGCAGTACTTC
many,-,TRBV6-5,TRBJ1-2,15,CASSYSGDGSYGYTF,TGTGCCAGCAGTTACTCGGGGGACGGCTCCTATGGCTACACCTTC
-,-,TRBV29-1,TRBJ2-7,12,CSVLSSVYEQYF,TGCAGCGTTCTAAGTAGTGTCTACGAGCAGTACTTC
-,-,TRBV12-5,TRBJ1-1,13,CASGKGQSNEAFF,TGTGCTAGTGGCAAAGGACAGAGCAATGAAGCTTTCTTT
-,TRBD1,TRBV27,TRBJ1-1,15,CASSSQGAGDTEAFF,TGTGCCAGCAGTTCACAGGGGGCGGGGGACACTGAAGCTTTCTTT
-,-,TRBV9,TRBJ2-7,16,CASSTTVLSFSYEQYF,TGTGCCAGCAGCACTACAGTCCTCTCGTTCTCCTACGAGCAGTACTTC
many,-,TRBV7-3,TRBJ2-7,15,CASSSTGPRGGEQYF,TGTGCCAGCAGCTCCACAGGTCCAAGGGGAGGAGAGCAGTACTTC